This T cell receptor beta chain was identified during a study of early T cells in non-severe SARS-CoV-2 infection. Background on the study: The chains were unpaired, and the sequenced material was bulk RNA from unsorted whole blood.

Findings and caveats of the study: CD4 and private specificities were missed by VDJdb matching, which favored anti-spike CD8 responses.

Unique molecular identifiers were affixed to single, distinct cDNA molecules. TCRdb fed the 5' RACE reads into MiXCR, producing one record per CDR3 protein. Among roughly 86,000 distinct CDR3 sequences listed, 14% to 15% were seen once. There are 11 residues in the CDR3. The germline V and J ends were trimmed by 5 bases and 5 bases, with 9 bases remaining between them. CDR1 is DFQATT, CDR2 SNEGSKA, per germline (reference sequence). This clonotype came up a few times. The antigen is unknown. The sequencing input was whole blood. The rearrangement joins TRBV20-1 to TRBJ1-1, with no clear D. This TCR was recovered from an adult who was a healthcare worker with PCR-confirmed SARS-CoV-2 infection or an uninfected control (not recorded which). The CDR3 DNA sequence: TGCAGTGCTGGCCCAGCGACTGAAGCTTTCTTT. Translation: CSAGPATEAFF.